Shown below are 12 T cell receptor beta chains from a single sample sequenced in a study of cytomegalovirus exposure and HLA in healthy donors. In the PCR, 60 Vbeta and 13 Jbeta primers were used. The assay was immunoSEQ multiplex PCR, and TCRdb's table has in-frame clones only and misses some. Among roughly 140,000 clones listed, around 77% were seen once. Sequencing input: PBMCs. Every receptor here comes from a woman aged 50 to 65 in good health and CMV-seronegative.

This chain connects TRBV21-1 to TRBJ1-2; TRBD1, the table's D call, lacks a check against the DNA. TRBV21-1 is a listed pseudogene. The CDR3 length is 14 residues. CDR3 in DNA: TGTGCCAGCAGCAAAGATGTCCAGGGTCATGGCTACACCTTC. Translation gives CASSKDVQGHGYTF.

The chain recombines TRBV30 with TRBJ1-4; unclear D gene. The CDR3 contains 12 residues. In germline, CDR1 is GTSNPN, CDR2 SVGIG (reference sequence). Trimming cost V 1 base and J 7 bases, with 7 bases left between them. As DNA, the CDR3 is TGTGCCTGGAGTGGCCTACCTGAAAAACTGTTTTTT. Residues: CAWSGLPEKLFF.

The chain links TRBV6-4 to TRBJ2-2; 8 nucleotides line up with TRBD2. The CDR3 loop spans 14 amino acids. Trimming took 4 bases from V and 3 from J; bases not matched to a gene: 1. Germline V CDR1 and CDR2: MRHNA, SNTAGT. The CDR3 sequence is CASSGAGDTGELFF. In DNA, the CDR3 is TGTGCCAGCAGTGGAGCGGGGGACACCGGGGAGCTGTTTTTT.

This clone was seen a few times. J is TRBJ2-5 and V is TRBV29-1; D is perhaps TRBD1 (5 bases). The CDR3 length is 14 residues. V was shortened by 7 bases and J by 1 base, with 16 bases between the two germline ends. CDR1 is SQVTM and CDR2 is ANQGSEA in the germline V gene. The CDR3 DNA reads TGCAGCGCCACAGGCGGAGCAGGCCAAGAGACCCAGTACTTC. Its translation: CSATGGAGQETQYF.

The gene calls are TRBV6-1 and TRBJ1-5, with D perhaps TRBD1 (5 bases). CDR1 is MNHNS, CDR2 SASEGT, per germline. The CDR3 covers 13 residues. V dropped 5 bases and J dropped 11 bases, with 16 bases sitting between them. The CDR3 is CASSSGLSKSQHF. In DNA, the CDR3 is TGTGCCAGCAGTTCGGGACTATCCAAGTCCCAGCATTTT.

The chain combines TRBV27 with TRBJ2-3; 9 bases are shared with TRBD2. This CDR3 is built from 16 residues. Germline values: CDR1 MNHEY, CDR2 SMNVEV (reference sequence). V shed 3 bases, J shed 0 bases, and the junction held 4 bases outside the gene matches. CDR3 sequence reads: CASSFRAGGSTDTQYF. Here the CDR3 DNA reads TGTGCCAGCAGTTTCCGCGCGGGGGGGAGCACAGATACGCAGTATTTT.

A word on this clone: This same CDR3 is encoded by further DNA sequences in the sample. The chain links TRBV6-5 to TRBJ1-2; tentative D call: TRBD1 (6 bases). CDR1 and CDR2 from the germline V gene are MNHEY and SVGAGI. The length of the CDR3 is 13 residues. Deletions cut 6 bases from V and 7 bases from J, with 15 bases between. Here the CDR3 reads CASRRGHGGGYTF. The CDR3 DNA is TGTGCCAGCAGACGGGGACATGGCGGTGGCTACACCTTC.

The chain employs TRBV10-3 and TRBJ2-3; 10 bases fit TRBD2. Germline V CDR1 and CDR2: ENHRY, SYGVKD. This CDR3 comprises 15 residues. V shed 11 bases, J shed 2 bases, and the junction held 10 bases outside the gene matches. The CDR3 region is CAVAGSGGDTDTQYF. Written as DNA, the CDR3 is TGTGCCGTCGCGGGGAGCGGGGGGGACACAGATACGCAGTATTTT.

V usage is TRBV18 and J usage is TRBJ1-4, with 9 bases lining up with TRBD1. This CDR3 has 15 amino acids. Trimming at V came to 6 bases and at J to 9 bases, leaving 11 bases not matched to a gene. Germline V CDR1 and CDR2: KGHSH, LQKENI. For the CDR3, the DNA is TGTGCCAGCTCGGACCGGGACAGGGTCTTTCAAAAACTGTTTTTT. It is translated as CASSDRDRVFQKLFF.

The V call is TRBV5-6, the J call TRBJ1-1; TRBD1 agrees at 7 bases. With V trimmed by 0 bases and J by 2 bases, 7 bases remained unmatched. The germline V gene has CDR1 SGHDT and CDR2 YYEEEE. The CDR3 is made up of 16 amino acids. CDR3: CASSLAGGGPNTEAFF. The CDR3 coding sequence is TGTGCCAGCAGCTTGGCCGGAGGGGGCCCAAACACTGAAGCTTTCTTT.

The V and J genes are TRBV29-1 and TRBJ1-2; 9 nucleotides agree with TRBD1. The CDR3 loop spans 13 amino acids. Germline-derived CDR1 and CDR2 are SQVTM and ANQGSEA. V lost 0 bases and J lost 5; bases outside the gene matches: 1. CDR3 amino acids: CSVEDGTGYGYTF. CDR3 nucleotide sequence: TGCAGCGTTGAAGACGGGACAGGGTATGGCTACACCTTC.

The rearrangement uses TRBV11-2 and TRBJ2-5, with 8 bases matching TRBD2. V was clipped by 0 bases and J by 5 bases; unmatched bases: 5. CDR1 and CDR2 (germline): SGHAT, FQNNGV. CDR3 length equals 15 residues. The CDR3 here is CASSLEGRGVETQYF. CDR3 bases: TGTGCCAGCAGCTTAGAGGGGCGGGGGGTTGAGACCCAGTACTTC.